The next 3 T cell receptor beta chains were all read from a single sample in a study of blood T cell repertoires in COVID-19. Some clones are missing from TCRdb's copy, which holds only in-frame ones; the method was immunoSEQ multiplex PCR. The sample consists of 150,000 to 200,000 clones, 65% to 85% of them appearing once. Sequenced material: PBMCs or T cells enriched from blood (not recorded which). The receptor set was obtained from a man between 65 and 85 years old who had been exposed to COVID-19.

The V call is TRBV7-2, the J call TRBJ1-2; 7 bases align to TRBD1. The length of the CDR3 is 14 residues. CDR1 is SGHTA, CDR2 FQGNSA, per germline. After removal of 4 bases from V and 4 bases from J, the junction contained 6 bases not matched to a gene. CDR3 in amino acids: CASSSATGVYGYTF. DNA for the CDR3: TGTGCCAGCAGCTCGGCAACAGGGGTCTATGGCTACACCTTC.

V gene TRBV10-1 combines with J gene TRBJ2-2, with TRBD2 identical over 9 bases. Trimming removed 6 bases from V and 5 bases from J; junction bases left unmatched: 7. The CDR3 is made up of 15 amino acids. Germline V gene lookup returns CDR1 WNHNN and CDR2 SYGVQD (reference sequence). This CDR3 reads CASRSSGSRTGELFF. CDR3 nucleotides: TGCGCCAGCAGAAGTAGCGGGAGTAGGACCGGGGAGCTGTTTTTT.

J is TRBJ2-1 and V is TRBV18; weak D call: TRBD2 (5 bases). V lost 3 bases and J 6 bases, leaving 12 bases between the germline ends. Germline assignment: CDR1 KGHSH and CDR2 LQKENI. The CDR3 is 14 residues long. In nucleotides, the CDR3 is TGTGCCAGCTCACCCCGGTTAGAGGGCAATGAGCAGTTCTTC. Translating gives CASSPRLEGNEQFF.